Sequencing of this T cell receptor (beta chain) was carried out in a study of B cell selection in AIRE deficiency (dated 2019 in TCRdb). In terms of the full investigation: A comparison of TCRbeta repertoires of sorted blood CD4+ conventional T cells and regulatory T cells was made between AIRE-deficient patients and healthy controls. The TCR-sequenced cohort comprised about 5 AIRE-deficient APECED patients and about 5 healthy control donors. The full study reports these points: Only TCRbeta chains were sequenced, and about 40% of the Treg sequences shared among healthy donors were also detected in healthy Tconv cells, possibly owing to differing TCRalpha chains. Roughly 31% of the Treg TCRbeta sequences shared among healthy donors were detected in patient Tconv cells, suggesting that Treg-biased clones are diverted into the Tconv compartment. Among a few thousand shared Treg TCRbeta sequences, over 30% were found to be shared only among healthy donors and approximately 9% only among patients, suggesting that Treg selection is less efficient in the absence of AIRE. Shared Treg sequences had shorter CDR3s, reflecting a bias toward rearrangements with few non-templated nucleotide insertions. In terms of TCRBV gene usage, CDR3 length and TCR diversity, Tconv and Treg cells from AIRE-deficient patients looked similar to Tconv and Treg cells from healthy donors.

As concerns this clone: The specificity of this receptor is unknown. Base qualities are not recorded, but no much larger clone differs from it by a single base.

The immunoSEQ platform was used to sequence the TCRbeta chains. In the source study's methods: Some 1.2x10^5 distinct in-frame TCRbeta sequences from patients and 130,000 to 150,000 from healthy donors were obtained from pooled conventional T cell repertoires. Treg TCRbeta sequences found in two or more individuals were classed as public, and these public Treg TCRbeta sequences were then looked for in Tconv repertoires. To test for differences between groups, Mann-Whitney U tests with Bonferroni-Dunn correction were run in GraphPad Prism 7.03. In TCRdb, the immuneACCESS table is reduced to in-frame sequences with V and J assigned. These tables do not hold every clone; where another copy was compared, an unresolved V gene accounts for under half, and the others remain unexplained. V, J and clone size are taken as reported in that table, and D and trimming were inferred from the DNA itself. This sample comprises about 24,000 clones, around 97% of them detected only once. The ten largest clones take up about 0.19% of the sample.

Conventional CD4 T cells were sorted as cells that were CD4+CD127+. The AIRE-deficient patients had APECED syndrome. Sorting of Tconv and Treg cells intended for TCRbeta sequencing was performed on a FACSAria flow cytometer. Sorted cells were collected into 5-ml round-bottom polystyrene tubes, and dry cell pellets were frozen at -80°C before sequencing. This receptor was taken from a human donor with AIRE deficiency. The sample comprised conventional CD4+ T cells sorted from PBMCs.

The nucleotide sequence reads TGTGCCAGCAGCTCCTTAGCCGGGAGGCCAGGAAATGAGCAGTTCTTC. Its translation is CASSSLAGRPGNEQFF. The chain couples TRBV7-9 to TRBJ2-1; TRBD2 agrees with 7 junctional bases. Here V drops 4 bases and J drops 7 bases, and the junction holds 13 bases not matched to any gene. The germline V gene (reference sequence) provides CDR1 SEHNR and CDR2 FQNEAQ. From the cysteine through the phenylalanine, the CDR3 covers 16 amino acids. The entry retains the CDR3 DNA only, 48 bases that are in frame from base 1.